Below, 29 T cell receptor beta chains from the same sample are listed, as sequenced in a study of identical twins. TCRdb itself ran the 5' RACE reads through MiXCR, one entry per CDR3 protein. The table includes approximately 600,000 distinct CDR3 sequences, just over 7% detected once. These data also featured in a second study, about yellow fever vaccine responses in identical twins.

The sequenced material came from PBMCs. The receptors come from a woman aged 18 to 35 in good health.

The CDR3 DNA reads TGCGCCACCAACCGGGACAACACCGGGGAGCTGTTTTTT. Protein: CATNRDNTGELFF. The chain carries TRBV5-1 and TRBJ2-2, with D perhaps assigned TRBD1 or TRBD2 (5 bases each). Germline V lookup: CDR1 SGHRS, CDR2 YFSETQ. This CDR3 region has 13 residues. V was clipped by 9 bases and J by 2 bases, with 11 bases between them.

This clonotype was seen only a few times. This chain uses TRBV29-1 with TRBJ1-5; D remains unclear. Trimming took off 4 bases at V and 0 bases at J, with 7 bases between the two ends. Germline V gives CDR1 SQVTM, CDR2 ANQGSEA. The CDR3 totals 13 residues. The CDR3 protein is CSVAQDSNQPQHF. The DNA for the CDR3 is TGCAGCGTTGCTCAGGATAGCAATCAGCCCCAGCATTTT.

This clonotype was counted only a few times. The chain employs TRBV12-3 or TRBV12-4 and TRBJ2-6; D unclear. Trimming removed 3 bases at V and 0 bases at J, with 6 bases between. This CDR3 spans 15 amino acids. This CDR3 is CASSFLVSGANVLTF. The CDR3 DNA sequence: TGTGCCAGCAGTTTCTTAGTCTCTGGGGCCAACGTCCTGACTTTC.

This clonotype was detected many times. The gene calls are TRBV6-5 and TRBJ2-1; tentative D call: TRBD2 (6 bases). This CDR3 spans 13 amino acids. The ends were cut back, 0 bases at V and 15 bases at J, with 15 bases in the middle. The V gene's germline CDR1 is MNHEY and CDR2 SVGAGI. The CDR3 sequence: CASSYSWSEGRFF. The CDR3 nucleotides read TGTGCCAGCAGTTACTCGTGGTCGGAGGGTCGGTTCTTC.

The V call is TRBV12-3 or TRBV12-4, the J call TRBJ1-3; maybe TRBD1 (5 bases). V shed 5 bases and J shed 0 bases, with 14 bases lying between them. The CDR3 runs 16 residues. This CDR3 reads CASSRLQVISGNTIYF. The DNA for the CDR3 is TGTGCCAGCAGTAGGCTACAGGTTATCTCTGGAAACACCATATATTTT.

The chain uses TRBV18 and TRBJ2-2; 8 nucleotides agree with TRBD1. From germline, CDR1 is KGHSH and CDR2 LQKENI. V lost 1 base and J lost 6; bases outside the gene matches: 4. The CDR3 consists of 15 residues. In DNA form, the CDR3 reads TGTGCCAGCTCACCACTACAGGGGGAAGCCGGGGAGCTGTTTTTT. It codes for CASSPLQGEAGELFF.

This clonotype was observed at least ten times. The chain couples TRBV20-1 to TRBJ2-1; 9 bases fit TRBD2. V shed 6 bases, J shed 0 bases, and the junction held 12 bases outside the gene matches. Germline-derived CDR1 and CDR2 are DFQATT and SNEGSKA (reference sequence). The CDR3 is 17 amino acids. The DNA of the CDR3 is TGCAGTGCCCCCAACGGCGGGAGGGCCCTCTCCTACAATGAGCAGTTCTTC. Its translation is CSAPNGGRALSYNEQFF.

This clonotype occurred a few times. V is TRBV5-1 and J is TRBJ2-2; no clear D. Trimming stripped 3 bases from V and 0 bases from J, with 9 bases between. The CDR3 has 15 residues. Per the germline V gene, CDR1 is SGHRS and CDR2 is YFSETQ. The CDR3 DNA is TGCGCCAGCAGCTCCAGGCTTACGAACACCGGGGAGCTGTTTTTT. Residues: CASSSRLTNTGELFF.

This clonotype was counted at least ten times. The gene calls are TRBV6-5 and TRBJ2-1; 9 bases map to TRBD1. V trimming: 2 bases; J trimming: 7 bases; junction bases outside the gene matches: 6. The CDR3 contains 15 residues. Germline loops: CDR1 MNHEY, CDR2 SVGAGI. The CDR3 DNA reads as TGTGCCAGCAGTTACACCGGGACAGGGTGGAATGAGCAGTTCTTC. Amino acids: CASSYTGTGWNEQFF.

This clonotype was detected ten times or more. The chain carries TRBV24-1 and TRBJ2-7; D may correspond to TRBD1 or TRBD2 (5 bases each). The CDR3 length is 13 residues. Trimming stripped 3 bases from V and 6 bases from J, with 11 bases between. Germline lookup yields CDR1 KGHDR and CDR2 SFDVKD. The CDR3 DNA reads as TGTGCCACCAGTGATGGGGCAGGGAGCGAGCAGTACGTC. Encoded protein: CATSDGAGSEQYV.

This clonotype was seen ten or more times. The chain couples TRBV6-2 or TRBV6-3 to TRBJ2-2; 9 bases fit TRBD1. The CDR3 has 14 amino acids. V gave up 6 bases and J gave up 8 bases; unmatched junction bases: 7. Germline V CDR1 and CDR2: MNHEY, SVGEGT. The CDR3 protein is CASSTGTGLGELFF. The CDR3 DNA sequence: TGTGCCAGCAGCACCGGGACAGGGTTAGGGGAGCTGTTTTTT.

Notes on this clonotype: A much larger clone lies a single base off, so this may be a read error. The DNA for the CDR3 is TGTGCCAGCCAGGGGGCAAATAGCAATCAGCCCCAGCATTTT. Translated: CASQGANSNQPQHF. The J gene is TRBJ1-5, the V gene TRBV27; 8 positions match TRBD1. Germline CDR1 MNHEY, CDR2 SMNVEV (reference sequence). Unmatched junction bases numbered 3, after V lost 8 bases and J lost 0 bases. CDR3 length: 14 amino acids.

This clonotype was observed many times. V gene TRBV12-3 or TRBV12-4 combines with J gene TRBJ2-1; D is ambiguous. This CDR3 spans 12 amino acids. Trimming removed 3 bases at V and 5 bases at J, with 5 bases between. The CDR3 DNA reads as TGTGCCAGCAGTTTGGAGAACAATGAGCAGTTCTTC. Amino acid sequence: CASSLENNEQFF.

The chain links TRBV9 to TRBJ2-5; D remains unclear. V lost 1 base to trimming and J lost 5 bases, with 9 bases between them. This CDR3 is 13 amino acids long. Germline CDR1 and CDR2: SGDLS and YYNGEE. The CDR3 loop is CASSVQFGETQYF. For the CDR3, the DNA is TGTGCCAGCAGCGTACAGTTTGGGGAGACCCAGTACTTC.

This clonotype was observed at least ten times. The J gene is TRBJ2-3, the V gene TRBV25-1; D not resolved. This CDR3 is 12 amino acids long. Germline V gene sequence: CDR1 MGHDK, CDR2 SYGVNS. The ends were cut back, 5 bases at V and 2 bases at J, with 5 bases in the middle. In nucleotides, the CDR3 is TGTGCCAGCAGTTCCTTCACAGATACGCAGTATTTT. Protein sequence: CASSSFTDTQYF.

The chain uses TRBV11-2 and TRBJ1-1, with 9 bases aligning to TRBD1. V lost 4 bases to trimming and J lost 5 bases; unmatched junction nucleotides: 8. The CDR3 is 15 residues long. Per the germline V gene, CDR1 is SGHAT and CDR2 is FQNNGV. As DNA, the CDR3 is TGTGCCAGCAGCTCCCGGGACAGGGAGGTGACTGAAGCTTTCTTT. Encoded protein: CASSSRDREVTEAFF.

The chain is built from TRBV21-1 and TRBJ2-5. TRBV21-1 is a pseudogene. The CDR3 runs to 13 residues. The DNA of the CDR3 is TGTGCCAGCAGCAAAGCGCCGAGGGAGACCCAGTACTTC. This encodes CASSKAPRETQYF.

This clonotype was seen more than once but under ten times. CDR3 sequence: CASSGGYSGSYEQYF. The CDR3 DNA sequence: TGTGCCAGCAGTGGCGGATATAGCGGGAGTTACGAGCAGTACTTC. This chain joins TRBV25-1 and TRBJ2-7; 9 bases map to TRBD2. After removal of 4 bases from V and 4 bases from J, the junction contained 8 bases not matched to a gene. The germline V gene has CDR1 MGHDK and CDR2 SYGVNS. The CDR3 has 15 residues.

The rearrangement uses TRBV29-1 and TRBJ2-3, with 8 bases aligning to TRBD2. The CDR3 consists of 15 residues. Germline lookup yields CDR1 SQVTM and CDR2 ANQGSEA. After removal of 7 bases from V and 0 bases from J, the junction contained 9 bases not matched to a gene. CDR3 nucleotides: TGCAGCGGTCGTATAGCGGGACCCAGCACAGATACGCAGTATTTT. Its translation is CSGRIAGPSTDTQYF.

This clonotype came up many times. This CDR3 is CASSQVAGLYNQPQHF. In DNA form, the CDR3 reads TGCGCCAGCAGCCAAGTAGCCGGGCTTTACAATCAGCCCCAGCATTTT. V gene TRBV4-1 combines with J gene TRBJ1-5; D ambiguous. Per germline, CDR1 MGHRA and CDR2 YSYEKL. The CDR3 runs to 16 residues. The V end lost 1 base, the J end lost 3 bases, and 13 bases lay between the germline ends.

This clonotype has just a few counts. V gene TRBV7-6 combines with J gene TRBJ2-1, with D hard to call. Looked up from germline, CDR1 is SGHVS and CDR2 is FNYEAQ. Deletions cut 4 bases from V and 6 bases from J, with 10 bases between. CDR3 size: 13 residues. The CDR3 reads CASSSRSSNEQFF. CDR3 nucleotide sequence: TGTGCCAGCAGCTCCCGAAGTTCCAATGAGCAGTTCTTC.

The chain has TRBV7-9 and TRBJ2-7; tentatively, D is TRBD1 (5 bases). Between the trimmed V and J ends, which lost 5 bases and 1 base, there was a span of 18 bases. The CDR3 has 16 amino acids. CDR1 and CDR2 (germline): SEHNR, FQNEAQ (reference sequence). CDR3 amino acids: CASSRTSGIPSYEQYF. For the CDR3, the DNA is TGTGCCAGCAGCCGAACCTCAGGGATCCCTTCCTACGAGCAGTACTTC.

This rearrangement joins TRBV27 to TRBJ2-7, with TRBD2 identical over 10 bases. The trim removed 4 bases at V and 7 bases at J, leaving 10 bases unmatched. CDR3 size: 15 residues. Germline loops: CDR1 MNHEY, CDR2 SMNVEV (reference sequence). The CDR3 reads CASSYGLAGVNEQYF. In nucleotides, the CDR3 is TGTGCCAGCAGTTACGGGCTAGCGGGAGTGAATGAGCAGTACTTC.

This clonotype was recorded a few times. This chain connects TRBV7-9 to TRBJ2-1; perhaps D is TRBD1 or TRBD2 (5 bases each). CDR3 size: 14 residues. The germline CDR1 and CDR2 sequences are SEHNR and FQNEAQ (reference sequence). The V and J ends lost 6 bases and 3 bases respectively, with 12 bases between them. The CDR3, as DNA: TGTGCCAGCAGTTGGGACGGCAACTACAATGAGCAGTTCTTC. It yields the protein CASSWDGNYNEQFF.

This clonotype was recorded a few times. The chain combines TRBV20-1 with TRBJ2-2, with D hard to call. Germline CDR1 DFQATT, CDR2 SNEGSKA (reference sequence). V was clipped by 3 bases and J by 2 bases, with 10 bases between them. This CDR3 is built from 14 residues. DNA for the CDR3: TGCAGTGCTAGCCCCGCCTTTAACACCGGGGAGCTGTTTTTT. Protein sequence: CSASPAFNTGELFF.

The genes are TRBV5-1 and TRBJ1-5, with no clear D. Trimming left V 4 bases short and J 4 bases short, with 12 bases between. CDR1 is SGHRS, CDR2 YFSETQ, per germline. The CDR3 runs to 14 residues. The CDR3 loop reads CASSPDNFNQPQHF. The CDR3 DNA is TGCGCCAGCAGCCCTGACAATTTTAATCAGCCCCAGCATTTT. Full variable domain (missing parts from reference TRBV5-1 and TRBJ1-5): KAGVTQTPRYLIKTRGQQVTLSCSPISGHRSVSWYQQTPGQGLQFLFEYFSETQRNKGNFPGRFSGRQFSNSRSEMNVSTLELGDSALYLCASSPDNFNQPQHFGDGTRLSIL.

This clonotype was picked up many times. The gene calls are TRBV5-1 and TRBJ2-5; D unresolved. There are 12 residues in the CDR3. The germline V gene encodes CDR1 SGHRS and CDR2 YFSETQ. Trimming took 1 base from V and 3 from J, leaving 4 bases between them. The CDR3 sequence is CASSLREETQYF. In DNA form, the CDR3 reads TGCGCCAGCAGCTTGAGGGAAGAGACCCAGTACTTC.

The V call is TRBV10-3, the J call TRBJ1-1; no clear D. The length of the CDR3 is 17 residues. CDR1 and CDR2 (germline): ENHRY, SYGVKD. V lost 8 bases and J 0 bases, leaving 22 bases between the germline ends. Here the CDR3 reads CAISSRAKKGMNTEAFF. The CDR3 nucleotides read TGTGCCATCTCCAGTAGGGCAAAAAAGGGTATGAACACTGAAGCTTTCTTT.

This clonotype was detected many times. The chain has TRBV28 and TRBJ2-2, with D uncertain. The CDR3 extends over 13 amino acids. Germline-derived CDR1 and CDR2 are MDHEN and SYDVKM. V was shortened by 6 bases and J by 7 bases, with 12 bases between the two germline ends. CDR3 residues: CASRVQVGGELFF. The CDR3 region has the DNA TGTGCCAGCAGAGTCCAGGTTGGCGGGGAGCTGTTTTTT.